This paragraph covers one T cell receptor beta chain sequence. The data were taken from a study of blood T cell repertoires in COVID-19. Looking at the study overall: Researchers got acute and convalescent COVID-19 samples from the United States, Italy and Spain. Nucleic acid was either cDNA or gDNA, and it came from T cells, B-cell-depleted T cells, or PBMCs.

Study processing details: Estimation of nucleated cell counts was performed using reference gene primer amplification. The table came from immunoSEQ multiplex PCR; TCRdb's copy has only in-frame clones and leaves some out. V and J calls and clone size come straight from that table; D and trimming were deduced from the DNA. The repertoire holds tens of thousands of clones, with 90% as singletons. Germline V CDR1 and CDR2: LNHNV, YYDKDF (reference sequence). The CDR3 contains 13 residues. Trimming pared 5 bases from V and 5 bases from J, leaving 12 bases between. Sequenced material: peripheral blood. The receptor's source is a human donor in a cohort sampled during active COVID-19. The chain employs TRBV15 and TRBJ1-1; D is possibly TRBD1 (6 bases). The CDR3 sequence: CATSFHRETEAFF. The CDR3 DNA sequence: TGTGCCACCAGCTTCCACAGGGAGACTGAAGCTTTCTTT.